These 22 T cell receptor beta chains came from one sample sequenced in a study of blood T cell repertoires in COVID-19. TCRdb's copy holds only in-frame clones and misses some; the assay was immunoSEQ multiplex PCR. The top ten hold 0.8% to 1% of the sample, which has over 200,000 clones, around nine tenths seen once. The source material was peripheral blood. All receptors come from a man in his sixties with COVID-19, enrolled during active disease.

The chain has TRBV27 and TRBJ1-1; TRBD1 is a possible D gene (5 bases). This CDR3 contains 14 residues. V dropped 4 bases and J dropped 1 base, with 10 bases sitting between them. Germline V gene sequence: CDR1 MNHEY, CDR2 SMNVEV (reference sequence). CDR3 bases: TGTGCCAGCAGTTACGCCCAGGGGAACACTGAAGCTTTCTTT. Residues: CASSYAQGNTEAFF.

The chain recombines TRBV7-9 with TRBJ1-1; D unclear. V shed 6 bases and J shed 7 bases, with 21 bases lying between them. The CDR3 is 15 residues long. From germline, CDR1 is SEHNR and CDR2 FQNEAQ (reference sequence). The CDR3, as DNA: TGTGCCAGCAGTCTAGGGTACGGAAAACGGGATGAAGCTTTCTTT. This translates into CASSLGYGKRDEAFF.

The chain couples TRBV24-1 to TRBJ1-5; 7 bases are shared with TRBD1. Germline lookup yields CDR1 KGHDR and CDR2 SFDVKD. Losses at the gene ends were 4 bases for V and 4 bases for J; bases not matched to a gene: 9. This CDR3 is built from 16 residues. The CDR3 loop is CATSDGGTARNQPQHF. The CDR3 DNA is TGTGCCACCAGTGACGGTGGGACAGCTCGTAATCAGCCCCAGCATTTT.

The chain employs TRBV10-3 and TRBJ2-7; D ambiguous. CDR1 is ENHRY and CDR2 is SYGVKD in the germline V gene. The germline V and J ends were trimmed by 11 bases and 0 bases, with 17 bases remaining between them. CDR3 length equals 14 residues. The CDR3 DNA reads TGTGCCGTCCGCCCAGTCTCAAGCTCCTACGAGCAGTACTTC. The encoded protein is CAVRPVSSSYEQYF.

The chain joins TRBV4-2 to TRBJ2-1, with 11 bases aligning to TRBD2. V lost 2 bases to trimming and J lost 9 bases; unmatched junction nucleotides: 9. The CDR3 covers 16 residues. CDR1 and CDR2 (germline): LGHNA, YNFKEQ. The CDR3 protein is CASSQFNSGGAPEQFF. The DNA of the CDR3 is TGTGCCAGCAGCCAATTTAATAGCGGGGGGGCTCCTGAGCAGTTCTTC.

The V and J genes are TRBV5-1 and TRBJ1-6, with TRBD1 matching 7 bases. CDR3 length: 15 amino acids. V lost 0 bases to trimming and J lost 8 bases; unmatched junction nucleotides: 5. Germline assignment: CDR1 SGHRS and CDR2 YFSETQ. CDR3 sequence reads: CASSLGGQADSPLHF. The CDR3, as DNA: TGCGCCAGCAGCTTGGGAGGACAGGCCGATTCACCCCTCCACTTT.

Points on this clone: The sample has other DNA sequences that encode this CDR3 too. The J gene is TRBJ2-7, the V gene TRBV12-3 or TRBV12-4; D uncertain. The CDR3 consists of 11 residues. V lost 4 bases to trimming and J lost 4 bases, with 5 bases between them. The CDR3 bases are TGTGCCAGCAGTTCGCTATACGAGCAGTACTTC. Its translation: CASSSLYEQYF.

The chain has TRBV9 and TRBJ2-3; a possible D gene is TRBD1 (6 bases). V lost 4 bases to trimming and J lost 0 bases, with 18 bases between them. Germline CDR1 is SGDLS and CDR2 is YYNGEE. The CDR3 runs 17 residues. CDR3 region: CASSSPRTAYSTDTQYF. The DNA for the CDR3 is TGTGCCAGCAGCTCTCCCCGGACAGCTTATAGCACAGATACGCAGTATTTT. The whole variable domain, filled in from reference TRBV9 and TRBJ2-3, reads DSGVTQTPKHLITATGQRVTLRCSPRSGDLSVYWYQQSLDQGLQFLIQYYNGEERAKGNILERFSAQQFPDLHSELNLSSLELGDSALYFCASSSPRTAYSTDTQYFGPGTRLTVL.

The chain has TRBV4-1 and TRBJ2-7; 14 bases map to TRBD2. V lost 5 bases and J lost 4; bases outside the gene matches: 4. Germline values: CDR1 MGHRA, CDR2 YSYEKL. There are 15 residues in the CDR3. The DNA of the CDR3 is TGCGCCAGCAGCTACCGACTAGCGGGGGGGTACGAGCAGTACTTC. Translation: CASSYRLAGGYEQYF.

This rearrangement joins TRBV18 to TRBJ2-1, with a weak D call TRBD1 (6 bases). Germline V CDR1 and CDR2: KGHSH, LQKENI. V was shortened by 8 bases and J by 4 bases, with 18 bases between the two germline ends. The CDR3 is 15 amino acids. CDR3: CASRAAGASYNEQFF. DNA of the CDR3: TGTGCCAGCCGTGCGGCAGGGGCCTCTTACAATGAGCAGTTCTTC.

In nucleotides, the CDR3 is TGTGCCAGCAGGGGACTAGCGGGAGGCTACGAGCAGTACTTC. Protein: CASRGLAGGYEQYF. The chain carries TRBV7-2 and TRBJ2-7; 15 bases agree with TRBD2. Germline CDR1 reads SGHTA; CDR2 reads FQGNSA. The CDR3 has 14 amino acids. The V and J ends lost 6 bases and 3 bases, in that order; junction bases with no gene match: 0.

The chain employs TRBV18 and TRBJ1-4, with D possibly being TRBD1 (5 bases). Germline V gene lookup returns CDR1 KGHSH and CDR2 LQKENI. Between the trimmed V and J ends, which lost 1 base and 5 bases, there was a span of 11 bases. CDR3 length: 15 residues. CDR3 nucleotides: TGTGCCAGCTCACCACGCGCAGGGAAGAATGAAAAACTGTTTTTT. Its translation: CASSPRAGKNEKLFF.

CDR3 region: CASSSQGILADTQYF. The CDR3 DNA follows: TGTGCCAGCAGCTCCCAGGGAATCCTCGCAGATACGCAGTATTTT. J is TRBJ2-3 and V is TRBV7-2; possibly TRBD1 for D (5 bases). Germline CDR1 is SGHTA and CDR2 is FQGNSA. With 4 bases removed from V and 4 bases from J, the gap between germline ends came to 15 bases. This CDR3 contains 15 residues.

The rearrangement joins TRBV28 to TRBJ2-7; 7 positions agree with TRBD2. The CDR3 has 16 amino acids. V lost 6 bases to trimming and J lost 1 base; unmatched junction nucleotides: 12. The V gene's germline CDR1 is MDHEN and CDR2 SYDVKM. The CDR3 nucleotides are TGTGCCAGCAGCTCCCCGGGGGGTAGACCATCCTACGAGCAGTACTTC. It codes for CASSSPGGRPSYEQYF.

J is TRBJ1-2 and V is TRBV24-1; 7 nucleotides line up with TRBD1. The CDR3 has 17 amino acids. Per germline, CDR1 KGHDR and CDR2 SFDVKD. V was pared by 2 bases and J by 0 bases, with 8 bases of the junction left unmatched. Written as DNA, the CDR3 is TGTGCCACCAGTGATTCTCGACAGGGCCCTGCTAACTATGGCTACACCTTC. Protein product: CATSDSRQGPANYGYTF.

This clone was picked up one time. The J gene is TRBJ2-1, the V gene TRBV18, with TRBD1 as a possible D gene (6 bases). V gave up 3 bases and J gave up 2 bases, with 11 bases separating them. Looked up from germline, CDR1 is KGHSH and CDR2 is LQKENI. The CDR3 totals 15 residues. This CDR3 reads CASSPGRGPYNEQFF. The CDR3 DNA follows: TGTGCCAGCTCACCGGGCAGGGGCCCCTACAATGAGCAGTTCTTC.

The J gene is TRBJ2-1, the V gene TRBV9, with TRBD2 as a possible D gene (6 bases). Germline CDR1 reads SGDLS; CDR2 reads YYNGEE. Trimming pared 3 bases from V and 8 bases from J, leaving 15 bases between. This CDR3 is built from 14 residues. The CDR3: CASSGGVRPDEQFF. The CDR3 DNA follows: TGTGCCAGCAGCGGGGGGGTGCGTCCCGATGAGCAGTTCTTC.

J is TRBJ1-3 and V is TRBV5-1; 7 bases agree with TRBD1. Looked up from germline, CDR1 is SGHRS and CDR2 is YFSETQ. The CDR3 contains 13 residues. The ends lost 9 bases at V and 0 bases at J; junction bases unmatched: 3. The CDR3 DNA sequence: TGCGCCACCCGGACAGGCTCTGGAAACACCATATATTTT. This encodes CATRTGSGNTIYF.

V gene TRBV19 combines with J gene TRBJ1-2; TRBD1 matches at 8 bases. Germline CDR1 reads LNHDA; CDR2 reads SQIVND (reference sequence). The CDR3 contains 16 residues. V shed 4 bases, J shed 2 bases, and the junction held 9 bases outside the gene matches. The DNA for the CDR3 is TGTGCCAGTAGTACCAGACCGGGACAGGAAAACTATGGCTACACCTTC. Translation: CASSTRPGQENYGYTF.

The chain uses TRBV6-2 or TRBV6-3 and TRBJ2-3, with TRBD1 as a possible D gene (6 bases). The CDR3 is 15 amino acids. V lost 5 bases and J 2 bases, leaving 14 bases between the germline ends. Germline CDR1 reads MNHEY; CDR2 reads SVGEGT. In DNA form, the CDR3 reads TGTGCCAGCAGTCTATACAGGGTTGACACAGATACGCAGTATTTT. Protein sequence: CASSLYRVDTDTQYF.

V and J are TRBV4-3 and TRBJ2-1; D may be TRBD2 (5 bases). With 4 bases removed from V and 3 bases from J, the gap between germline ends came to 13 bases. The CDR3 runs to 15 residues. Germline loops: CDR1 LGHNA, CDR2 YSLEER. As DNA, the CDR3 is TGCGCCAGCAGCCCGAGTTTGGAGGTCTACAATGAGCAGTTCTTC. Its protein is CASSPSLEVYNEQFF.

The chain combines TRBV3-1 (or the pseudogene TRBV3-2) with TRBJ1-3; D not certain. CDR3 length: 15 amino acids. With 1 base removed from V and 2 bases from J, the gap between germline ends came to 9 bases. Germline values: CDR1 LGHDT, CDR2 YNNKEL (reference sequence). The CDR3 coding sequence is TGTGCCAGCAGCCAAGTTACGCGTGCTGGAAACACCATATATTTT. Translation gives CASSQVTRAGNTIYF.